This TCR beta chain came from a study of T cell responses to AZD1222 COVID-19 vaccine. About the study: Pooling covered second doses at about 4 or about 12 weeks.

In its sample, this clone was seen once. Its antigen is unknown. Overall study findings and caveats: The study found Spike-specific TCR breadth and depth rose after two AZD1222 doses. Unmutated variant regions are reportedly the target of nearly half of TCRs that are spike-specific. Seropositive at baseline were only six or seven AZD1222 recipients.

Sequencing used immunoSEQ multiplex PCR; TCRdb keeps in-frame clones, though not all of them. This table has more than 150,000 clones, almost 95% appearing once. Trimming at V came to 1 base and at J to 5 bases, leaving 18 bases not matched to a gene. Germline loops: CDR1 SGHNT, CDR2 YYREEE (reference sequence). This CDR3 is 19 amino acids long. The chain uses TRBV5-4 and TRBJ2-7; 10 bases map to TRBD2. The sequence was obtained from an adult in good health. This specimen consisted of peripheral blood, obtained on day 0 of AZD1222 vaccination. The CDR3 DNA sequence: TGTGCCAGCAGCTTGTACTTGGGACTAGCGTCTAACTGGGGAAACGAGCAGTACTTC. Translation gives CASSLYLGLASNWGNEQYF.